The entry that follows covers one TCR beta chain sequence. Antigen unknown. The CDR3 is 17 amino acids. Between the trimmed V and J ends, which lost 2 bases and 4 bases, there was a span of 15 bases. Germline CDR1 WSHSY, CDR2 SAAADI. Positive CCR7 selection of CD45RO-negative cells yielded the naive CD8 cells, and terminally differentiated effector memory CD45RA+ cells were excluded. TCRdb's copy holds only in-frame clones and misses some; the assay was immunoSEQ multiplex PCR. The data show roughly 1,800,000 clones, approximately 95% seen once. This entry belongs to a study of shared clonotypes between healthy human individuals. Whole-study findings and limits: Depth was large, yet rarefaction showed that sorted-subset sequencing was incomplete. Across a few donors, naive CD4 shared around 5.4%, naive CD8 under 4%, memory CD4 2% to 2.5%, memory CD8 more than 0.35%. Researchers found naive subsets generally carried larger estimated richness than memory subsets.

This rearrangement joins TRBV10-2 to TRBJ2-6; D remains unclear. The specimen sequenced was naive CD8+ T cells sorted from blood. This receptor was taken from a man between 18 and 35 years old in good health. CDR3 nucleotide sequence: TGCGCCAGCAGTGAGGGGTATACGGCACCAGGGGCCAACGTCCTGACTTTC. It encodes CASSEGYTAPGANVLTF.